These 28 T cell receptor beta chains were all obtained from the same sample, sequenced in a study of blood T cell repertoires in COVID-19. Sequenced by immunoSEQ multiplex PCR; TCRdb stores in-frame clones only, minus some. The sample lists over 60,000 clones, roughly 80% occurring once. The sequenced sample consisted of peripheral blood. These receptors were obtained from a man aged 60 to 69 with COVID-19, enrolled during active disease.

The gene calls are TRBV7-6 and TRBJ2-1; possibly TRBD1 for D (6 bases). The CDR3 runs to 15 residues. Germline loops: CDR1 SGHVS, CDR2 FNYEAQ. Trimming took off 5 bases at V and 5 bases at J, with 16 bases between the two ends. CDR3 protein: CASSPSQGNNNEQFF. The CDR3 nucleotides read TGTGCCAGCAGCCCTTCCCAGGGGAACAACAATGAGCAGTTCTTC.

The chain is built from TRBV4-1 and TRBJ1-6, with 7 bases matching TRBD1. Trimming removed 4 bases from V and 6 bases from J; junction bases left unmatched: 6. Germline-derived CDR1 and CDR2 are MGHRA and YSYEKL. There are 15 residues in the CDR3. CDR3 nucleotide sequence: TGCGCCAGCAGCCTCGTGGACAGGTTTAATTCACCCCTCCACTTT. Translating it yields CASSLVDRFNSPLHF.

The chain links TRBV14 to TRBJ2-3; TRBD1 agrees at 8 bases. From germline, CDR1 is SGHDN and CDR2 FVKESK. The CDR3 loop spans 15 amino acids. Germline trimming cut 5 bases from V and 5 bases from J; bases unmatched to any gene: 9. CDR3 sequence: CASSSNTGGIDTQYF. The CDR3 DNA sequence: TGTGCCAGCAGCTCTAACACAGGGGGAATAGATACGCAGTATTTT.

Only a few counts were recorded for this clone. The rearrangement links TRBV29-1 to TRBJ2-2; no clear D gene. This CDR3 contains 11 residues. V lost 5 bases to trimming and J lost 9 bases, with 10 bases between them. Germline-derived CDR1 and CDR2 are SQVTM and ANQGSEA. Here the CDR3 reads CSVSGSRELFF. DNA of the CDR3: TGCAGCGTTTCAGGCAGCCGGGAGCTGTTTTTT.

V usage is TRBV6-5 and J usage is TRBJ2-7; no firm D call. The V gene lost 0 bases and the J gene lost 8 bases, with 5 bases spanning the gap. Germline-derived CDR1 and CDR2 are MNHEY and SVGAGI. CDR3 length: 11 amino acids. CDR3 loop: CASSYSSKQYF. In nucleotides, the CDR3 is TGTGCCAGCAGTTACTCGTCCAAGCAGTACTTC.

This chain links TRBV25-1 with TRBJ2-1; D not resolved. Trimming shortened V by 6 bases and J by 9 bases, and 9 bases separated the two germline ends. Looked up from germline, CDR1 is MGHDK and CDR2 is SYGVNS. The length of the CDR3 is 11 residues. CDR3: CASSRSVEQFF. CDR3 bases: TGTGCCAGCAGCCGGTCGGTTGAGCAGTTCTTC.

CDR3: CASSQVGEDQPQHF. The CDR3 DNA reads as TGTGCCAGCAGCCAAGTTGGAGAAGATCAGCCCCAGCATTTT. The chain joins TRBV3-1 (or the pseudogene TRBV3-2) to TRBJ1-5; D is uncertain. The ends were cut back, 1 base at V and 5 bases at J, with 9 bases in the middle. Germline V lookup: CDR1 LGHDT, CDR2 YNNKEL (reference sequence). The CDR3 sequence is 14 residues long.

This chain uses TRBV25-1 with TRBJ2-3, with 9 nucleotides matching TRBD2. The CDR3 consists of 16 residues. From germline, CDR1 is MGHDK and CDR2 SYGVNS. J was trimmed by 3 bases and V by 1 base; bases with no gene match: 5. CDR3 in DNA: TGTGCCAGCAGTGAATTAGCGGGAGTGGGTACAGATACGCAGTATTTT. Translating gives CASSELAGVGTDTQYF.

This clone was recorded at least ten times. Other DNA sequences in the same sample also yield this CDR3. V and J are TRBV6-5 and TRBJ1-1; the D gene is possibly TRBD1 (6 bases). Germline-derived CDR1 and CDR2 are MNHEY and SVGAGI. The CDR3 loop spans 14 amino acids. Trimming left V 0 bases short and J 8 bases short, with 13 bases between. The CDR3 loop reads CASSYSTGWTEAFF. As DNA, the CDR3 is TGTGCCAGCAGTTACTCAACAGGGTGGACCGAAGCTTTCTTT.

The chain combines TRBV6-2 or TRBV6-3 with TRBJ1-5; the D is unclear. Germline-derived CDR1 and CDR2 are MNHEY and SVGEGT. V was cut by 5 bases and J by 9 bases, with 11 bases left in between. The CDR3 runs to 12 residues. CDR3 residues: CASSHPGGPQHF. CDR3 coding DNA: TGTGCCAGCAGTCACCCGGGTGGGCCCCAGCATTTT.

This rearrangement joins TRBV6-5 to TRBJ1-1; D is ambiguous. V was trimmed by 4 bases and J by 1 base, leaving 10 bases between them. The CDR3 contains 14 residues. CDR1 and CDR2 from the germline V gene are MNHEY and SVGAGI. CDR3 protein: CASSLQLANTEAFF. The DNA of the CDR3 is TGTGCCAGCAGTTTACAGTTGGCGAACACTGAAGCTTTCTTT.

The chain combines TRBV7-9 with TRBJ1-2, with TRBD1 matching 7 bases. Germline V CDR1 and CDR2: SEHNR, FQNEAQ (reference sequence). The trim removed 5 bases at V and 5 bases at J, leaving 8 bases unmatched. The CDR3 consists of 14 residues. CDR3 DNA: TGTGCCAGCAGCCCAATTTGGGACAGTTATGGCTACACCTTC. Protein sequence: CASSPIWDSYGYTF.

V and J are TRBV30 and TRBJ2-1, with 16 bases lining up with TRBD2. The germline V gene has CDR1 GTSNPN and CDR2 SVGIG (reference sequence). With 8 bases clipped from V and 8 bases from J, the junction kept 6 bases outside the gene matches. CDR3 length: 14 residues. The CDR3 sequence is CAGGTSGRAHEQFF. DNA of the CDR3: TGTGCCGGAGGGACTAGCGGGAGGGCCCATGAGCAGTTCTTC.

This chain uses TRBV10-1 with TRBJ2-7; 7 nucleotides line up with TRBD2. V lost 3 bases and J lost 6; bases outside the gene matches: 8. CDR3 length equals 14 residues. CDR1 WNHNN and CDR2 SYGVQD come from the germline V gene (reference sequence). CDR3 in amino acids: CASSDGGSAREQYF. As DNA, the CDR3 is TGCGCCAGCAGTGATGGCGGGAGTGCCCGCGAGCAGTACTTC.

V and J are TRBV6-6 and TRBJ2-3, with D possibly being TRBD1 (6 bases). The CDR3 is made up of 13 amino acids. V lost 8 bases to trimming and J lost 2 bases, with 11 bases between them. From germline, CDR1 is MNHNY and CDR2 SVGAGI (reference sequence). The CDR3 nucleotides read TGTGCCAGCGGGGGCAGGACCACAGATACGCAGTATTTT. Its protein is CASGGRTTDTQYF.

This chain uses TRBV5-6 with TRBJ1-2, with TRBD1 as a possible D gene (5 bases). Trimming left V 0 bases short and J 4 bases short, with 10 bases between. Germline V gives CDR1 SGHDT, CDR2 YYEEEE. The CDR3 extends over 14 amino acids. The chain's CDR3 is CASSLATESYGYTF. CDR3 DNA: TGTGCCAGCAGCTTGGCGACAGAAAGCTATGGCTACACCTTC.

CDR3 coding DNA: TGTGCCAGCAGCTTAGTAAGTTTTGTAGCGGGAGGCAATGAGCAGTTCTTC. Translating gives CASSLVSFVAGGNEQFF. J is TRBJ2-1 and V is TRBV11-3; TRBD2 agrees at 10 bases. Per the germline V gene, CDR1 is SGHNT and CDR2 is YENEEA. V lost 1 base to trimming and J lost 6 bases; unmatched junction nucleotides: 9. This CDR3 region has 17 residues.

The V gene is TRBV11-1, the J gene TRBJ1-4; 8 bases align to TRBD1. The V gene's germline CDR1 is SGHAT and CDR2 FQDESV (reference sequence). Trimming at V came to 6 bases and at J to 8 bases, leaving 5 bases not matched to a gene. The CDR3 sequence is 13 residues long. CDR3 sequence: CASRQGTGEKLFF. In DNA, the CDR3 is TGTGCCAGCAGACAAGGGACAGGAGAAAAACTGTTTTTT.

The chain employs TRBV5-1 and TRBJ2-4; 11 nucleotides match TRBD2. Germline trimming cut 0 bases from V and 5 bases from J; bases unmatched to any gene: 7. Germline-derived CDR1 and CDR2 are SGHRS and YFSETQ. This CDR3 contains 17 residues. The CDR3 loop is CASSLVLAGGPQNIQYF. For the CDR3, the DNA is TGCGCCAGCAGCTTGGTTCTAGCGGGAGGTCCCCAAAACATTCAGTACTTC.

The CDR3 here is CASSLDIANEKLFF. For the CDR3, the DNA is TGTGCCAGCAGCTTGGATATAGCTAATGAAAAACTGTTTTTT. This chain connects TRBV5-5 to TRBJ1-4; D ambiguous. Trimming removed 0 bases at V and 3 bases at J, with 6 bases between. The CDR3 is 14 residues long. CDR1 and CDR2 (germline): SGHKS, YYEKEE (reference sequence).

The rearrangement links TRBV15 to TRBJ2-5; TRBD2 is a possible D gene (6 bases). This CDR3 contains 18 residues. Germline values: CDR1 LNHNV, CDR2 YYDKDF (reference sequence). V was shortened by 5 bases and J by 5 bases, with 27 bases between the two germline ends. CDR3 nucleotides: TGTGCCACCAGCCTAGGAGAGTGGACTAATTCTTTTTGGGAGACCCAGTACTTC. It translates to CATSLGEWTNSFWETQYF.

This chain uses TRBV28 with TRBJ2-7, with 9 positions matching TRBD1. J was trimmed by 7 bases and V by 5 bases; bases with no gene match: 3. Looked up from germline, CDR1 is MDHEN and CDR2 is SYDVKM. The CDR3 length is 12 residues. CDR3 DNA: TGTGCCAGCAGTCGCGGACAGGGGGAGCAGTACTTC. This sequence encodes CASSRGQGEQYF.

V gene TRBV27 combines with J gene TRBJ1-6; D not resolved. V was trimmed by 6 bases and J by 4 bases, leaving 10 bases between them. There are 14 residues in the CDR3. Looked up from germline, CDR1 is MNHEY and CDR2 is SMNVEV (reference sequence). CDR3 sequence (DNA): TGTGCCAGCAGCTTTAACAGTTATAATTCACCCCTCCACTTT. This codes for CASSFNSYNSPLHF.

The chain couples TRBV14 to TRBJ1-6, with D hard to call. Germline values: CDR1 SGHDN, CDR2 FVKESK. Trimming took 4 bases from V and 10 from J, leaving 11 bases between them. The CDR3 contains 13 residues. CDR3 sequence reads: CASSLSEASPLHF. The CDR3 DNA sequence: TGTGCCAGCAGCCTCAGCGAGGCGTCACCCCTCCACTTT.

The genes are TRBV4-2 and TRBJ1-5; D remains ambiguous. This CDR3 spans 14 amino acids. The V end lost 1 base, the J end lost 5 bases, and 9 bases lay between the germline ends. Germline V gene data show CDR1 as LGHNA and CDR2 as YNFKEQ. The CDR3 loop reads CASSQGEAYQPQHF. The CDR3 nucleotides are TGTGCCAGCAGCCAAGGAGAGGCATATCAGCCCCAGCATTTT.

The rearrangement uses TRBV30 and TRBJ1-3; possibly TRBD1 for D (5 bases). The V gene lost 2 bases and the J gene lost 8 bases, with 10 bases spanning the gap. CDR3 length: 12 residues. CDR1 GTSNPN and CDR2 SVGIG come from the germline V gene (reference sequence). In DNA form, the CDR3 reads TGTGCCTGGAGTTGGAGGGGACACACCATATATTTT. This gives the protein CAWSWRGHTIYF.

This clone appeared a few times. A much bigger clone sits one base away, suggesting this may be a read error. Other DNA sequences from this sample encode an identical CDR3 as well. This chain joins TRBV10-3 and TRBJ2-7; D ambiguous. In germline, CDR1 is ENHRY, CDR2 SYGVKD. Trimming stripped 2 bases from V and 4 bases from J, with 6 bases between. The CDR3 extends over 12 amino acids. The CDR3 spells CAISEPLYEQYF. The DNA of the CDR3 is TGTGCCATCAGTGAGCCTCTGTACGAGCAGTACTTC.

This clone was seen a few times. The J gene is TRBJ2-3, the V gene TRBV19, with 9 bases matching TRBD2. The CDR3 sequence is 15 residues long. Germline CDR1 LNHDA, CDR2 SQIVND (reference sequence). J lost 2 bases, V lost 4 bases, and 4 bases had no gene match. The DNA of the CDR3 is TGTGCCAGTAGTACAGCGGGGGGTTACACAGATACGCAGTATTTT. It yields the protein CASSTAGGYTDTQYF.